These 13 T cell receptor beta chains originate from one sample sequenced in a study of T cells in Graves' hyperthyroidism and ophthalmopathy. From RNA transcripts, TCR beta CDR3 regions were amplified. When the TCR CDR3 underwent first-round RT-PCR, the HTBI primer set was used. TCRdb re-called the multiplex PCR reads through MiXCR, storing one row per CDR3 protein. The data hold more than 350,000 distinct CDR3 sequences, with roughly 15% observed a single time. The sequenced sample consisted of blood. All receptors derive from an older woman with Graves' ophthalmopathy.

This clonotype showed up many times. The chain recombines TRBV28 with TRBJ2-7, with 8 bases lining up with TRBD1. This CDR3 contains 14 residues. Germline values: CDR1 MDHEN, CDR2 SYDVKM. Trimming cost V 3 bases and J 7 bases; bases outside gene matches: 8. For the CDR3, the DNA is TGTGCCAGCAGTTTTGGGCAGGGGGCGGGAGAGCAGTACTTC. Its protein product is CASSFGQGAGEQYF.

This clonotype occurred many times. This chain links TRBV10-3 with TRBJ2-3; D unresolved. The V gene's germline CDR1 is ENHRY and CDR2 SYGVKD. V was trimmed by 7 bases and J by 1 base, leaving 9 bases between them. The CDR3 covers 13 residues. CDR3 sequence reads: CAITSRRTDTQYF. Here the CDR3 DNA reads TGTGCCATCACCAGCAGACGCACAGATACGCAGTATTTT.

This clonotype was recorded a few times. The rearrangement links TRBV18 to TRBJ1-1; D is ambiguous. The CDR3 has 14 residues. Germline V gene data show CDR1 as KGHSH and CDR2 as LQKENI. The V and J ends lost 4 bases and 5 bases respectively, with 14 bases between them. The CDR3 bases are TGTGCCAGCTCACTTAAAATTGGGGAGACTGAAGCTTTCTTT. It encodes CASSLKIGETEAFF.

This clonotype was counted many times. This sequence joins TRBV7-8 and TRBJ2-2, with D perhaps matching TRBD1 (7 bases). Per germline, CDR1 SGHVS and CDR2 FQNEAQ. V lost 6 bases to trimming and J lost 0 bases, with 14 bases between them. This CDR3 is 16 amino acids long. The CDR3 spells CASSRQGGTNTGELFF. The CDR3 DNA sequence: TGTGCCAGCAGTCGCCAGGGGGGTACGAACACCGGGGAGCTGTTTTTT.

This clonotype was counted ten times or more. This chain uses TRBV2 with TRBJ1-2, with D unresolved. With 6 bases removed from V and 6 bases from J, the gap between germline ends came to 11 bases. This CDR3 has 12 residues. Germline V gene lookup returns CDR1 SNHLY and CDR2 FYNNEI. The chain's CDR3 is CASRPDQDGYTF. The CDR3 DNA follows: TGTGCCAGCAGACCCGACCAGGATGGCTACACCTTC.

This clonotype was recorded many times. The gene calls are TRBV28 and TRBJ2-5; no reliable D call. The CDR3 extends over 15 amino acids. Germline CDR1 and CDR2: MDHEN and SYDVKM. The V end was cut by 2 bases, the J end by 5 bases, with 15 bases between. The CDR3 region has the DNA TGTGCCAGCAGTTTAACGGCTGCACAATGGGAGACCCAGTACTTC. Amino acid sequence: CASSLTAAQWETQYF.

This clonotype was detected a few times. Here the CDR3 DNA reads TGTGCCAGCAGTGAATATATTAGCGGTTACAATGAGCAGTTCTTC. This encodes CASSEYISGYNEQFF. The chain uses TRBV25-1 and TRBJ2-1; weak D call: TRBD2 (6 bases). V gave up 0 bases and J gave up 4 bases, with 10 bases separating them. The CDR3 extends over 15 amino acids. CDR1 is MGHDK and CDR2 is SYGVNS in the germline V gene. The variable domain in full, with the rest retrieved from reference TRBV25-1 and TRBJ2-1, is EADIYQTPRYLVIGTGKKITLECSQTMGHDKMYWYQQDPGMELHLIHYSYGVNSTEKGDLSSESTVSRIRTEHFPLTLESARPSHTSQYLCASSEYISGYNEQFFGPGTRLTVL.

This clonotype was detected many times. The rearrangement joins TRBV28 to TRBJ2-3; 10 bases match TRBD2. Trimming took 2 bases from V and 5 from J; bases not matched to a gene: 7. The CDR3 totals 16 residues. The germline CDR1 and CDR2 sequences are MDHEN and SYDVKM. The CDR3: CASSLRLAGVEDTQYF. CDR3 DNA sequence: TGTGCCAGCAGTTTAAGGCTAGCGGGAGTGGAAGATACGCAGTATTTT.

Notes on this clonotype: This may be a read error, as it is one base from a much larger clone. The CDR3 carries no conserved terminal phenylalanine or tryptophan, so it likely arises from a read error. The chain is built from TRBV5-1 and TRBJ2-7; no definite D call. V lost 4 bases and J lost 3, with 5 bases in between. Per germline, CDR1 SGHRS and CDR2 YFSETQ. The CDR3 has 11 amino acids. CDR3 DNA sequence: TGCGCCAGCAGCCTCCACTACGAGCAGTACTCC. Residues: CASSLHYEQYS.

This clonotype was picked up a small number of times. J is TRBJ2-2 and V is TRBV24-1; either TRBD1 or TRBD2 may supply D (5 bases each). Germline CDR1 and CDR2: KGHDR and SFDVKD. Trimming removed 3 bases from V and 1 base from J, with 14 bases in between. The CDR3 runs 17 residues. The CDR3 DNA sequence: TGTGCCACCAGTGATGGGGACCGAAGCGGGAACACCGGGGAGCTGTTTTTT. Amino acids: CATSDGDRSGNTGELFF.

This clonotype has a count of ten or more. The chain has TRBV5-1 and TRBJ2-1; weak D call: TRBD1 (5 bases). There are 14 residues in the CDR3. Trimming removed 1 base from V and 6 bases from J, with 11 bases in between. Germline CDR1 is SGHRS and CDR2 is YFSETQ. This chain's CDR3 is CASSLTQASNEQFF. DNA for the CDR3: TGCGCCAGCAGCTTGACACAGGCGAGCAATGAGCAGTTCTTC.

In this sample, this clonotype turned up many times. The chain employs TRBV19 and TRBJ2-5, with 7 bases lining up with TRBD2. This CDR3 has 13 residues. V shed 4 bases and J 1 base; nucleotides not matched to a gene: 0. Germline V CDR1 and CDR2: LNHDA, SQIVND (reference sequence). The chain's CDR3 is CASSTSGQETQYF. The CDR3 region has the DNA TGTGCCAGTAGTACTAGCGGCCAAGAGACCCAGTACTTC. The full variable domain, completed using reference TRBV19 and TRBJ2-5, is DGGITQSPKYLFRKEGQNVTLSCEQNLNHDAMYWYRQDPGQGLRLIYYSQIVNDFQKGDIAEGYSVSREKKESFPLTVTSAQKNPTAFYLCASSTSGQETQYFGPGTRLLVL.

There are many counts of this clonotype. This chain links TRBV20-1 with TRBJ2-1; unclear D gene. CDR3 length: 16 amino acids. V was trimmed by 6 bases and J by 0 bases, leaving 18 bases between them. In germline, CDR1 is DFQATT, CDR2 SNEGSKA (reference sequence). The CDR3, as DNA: TGCAGTGCGAGCCACGCTTTCCAATCCTCCTACAATGAGCAGTTCTTC. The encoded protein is CSASHAFQSSYNEQFF.